What follows describes a single T cell receptor beta chain. Original processing methods: By means of reference gene primer amplification, nucleated cell counts were estimated. The table came from immunoSEQ multiplex PCR; TCRdb's copy has only in-frame clones and leaves some out. V and J calls and clone size follow that table, whereas D and trimming were derived from the DNA. The sample carries about 71,000 clones, approximately 90% recorded once. The CDR3 has 12 residues. V lost 6 bases and J 3 bases, leaving 8 bases between the germline ends. This sample is part of a study of blood T cell repertoires in COVID-19. Study-wide background: The United States, Italy and Spain supplied acute and convalescent COVID-19 samples. The analysed material was cDNA or gDNA that came from T cells, B-cell-depleted T cells, or PBMCs.

The sample taken for sequencing was peripheral blood. The source of this sequence is a young woman with acute or convalescent COVID-19. This rearrangement joins TRBV12-3 or TRBV12-4 to TRBJ1-2, with unresolved D. CDR3 region: CASSRGDYGYTF. In DNA form, the CDR3 reads TGTGCCAGCAGCCGCGGGGACTATGGCTACACCTTC.